The rows below give T cell receptor beta chains drawn from one sample of a study of CD8+ T cells in alopecia areata. Repertoires were generated with immunoSEQ multiplex PCR, while TCRdb's copy carries only in-frame clones and drops some. The data hold 90,000 to 100,000 clones, with about 64% observed a single time. The sample consisted of CD8+ T cells sorted from blood, taken at week 4, from a patient treated with tofacitinib. The receptors were sampled from a human donor with alopecia areata. Both conserved end residues are part of each CDR3. A D gene is named only where the DNA matches it firmly. The listing skips clone size in some rows; elsewhere it reads once, few, many or a size class.

>TRBV7-6|-|TRBJ2-3|TRBD1
TGTGCCAGCAGCTTCGACCGGGACAGTCGGATCACAGATACGCAGTATTTT
CASSFDRDSRITDTQYF
>TRBV29-1|-|TRBJ1-2|-
TGCAGCGGTGGTAATCTGGGGAGCTATGGCTACACCTTC
CSGGNLGSYGYTF
>TRBV25-1|-|TRBJ1-1|-
TGTGCCAGCAAAAAGTTTGGGAACACTGAAGCTTTCTTT
CASKKFGNTEAFF
>TRBV5-6|-|TRBJ2-3|-
TGTGCCAGCAGCTTGGCGGTCAGGGGCGTGACAGATACGCAGTATTTT
CASSLAVRGVTDTQYF
>TRBV27|-|TRBJ2-5|-
TGTGCCAGCAGTTTATGGAGGGGAGAGACCCAGTACTTC
CASSLWRGETQYF
>TRBV5-1|-|TRBJ1-2|TRBD1
TGCGCCAGCAGTTGGACAGGAGGTACCGATGGCTACACCTTC
CASSWTGGTDGYTF
>TRBV10-3|-|TRBJ2-1|-
TGTGCCATCAGTGACAGGGGGGCGACGGTTTACAATGAGCAGTTCTTC
CAISDRGATVYNEQFF
>TRBV2|few|TRBJ2-2|-
TGTGCCAGCGGACGTAGTGGTTACACCGGGGAGCTGTTTTTT
CASGRSGYTGELFF
>TRBV7-2|-|TRBJ2-3|-
TGCGCCAGCAGCTTAGCTCTAGCAGATACGCAGTATTTT
CASSLALADTQYF
>TRBV5-1|-|TRBJ2-3|TRBD2
TGCGCCAGCAGCTTGGCCGGAGAGCGGGGGGGCGCAGATACGCAGTATTTT
CASSLAGERGGADTQYF
>TRBV9|-|TRBJ2-6|-
TGTGCCAGCAGCGTGAGCGGCTCTGGGGCCAACGTCCTGACTTTC
CASSVSGSGANVLTF
>TRBV5-4|-|TRBJ2-1|-
TGTGCCAGCAGCTTGGAGGTTGAGGAGCAGTTCTTC
CASSLEVEEQFF